This is a list of T cell receptor beta chains from one sample in a study of T cells in Graves' hyperthyroidism and ophthalmopathy. TCRdb recomputed calls from the multiplex PCR reads with MiXCR, one row per CDR3 protein. The sample records approximately 590,000 distinct CDR3 sequences, just over 45% being singletons. Sequenced: peripheral blood or thyroid tissue (not recorded which). The receptors shown here come from a woman under 30 with Graves' hyperthyroidism. Both conserved end residues are part of each CDR3. The D gene is left open where the match is weak. The size field is filled for only some rows; it gives once, few, many or a size class.

- TRBJ1-5 few TRBV2 CASTPMGPGTGQPQHF TGTGCCAGCACCCCCATGGGGCCTGGGACGGGCCAGCCCCAGCATTTT
- TRBJ1-2 once TRBV29-1 CSRTVNYGYTF TGCAGTCGGACAGTCAACTATGGCTACACCTTC
- TRBJ1-1 - TRBV7-2 CASSQAARDTEAFF TGTGCCAGCAGCCAAGCCGCCAGGGACACTGAAGCTTTCTTT
- TRBJ1-1 - TRBV10-3 CAISAINSAFF TGTGCCATCAGTGCCATCAACAGCGCTTTCTTT
TRBD1 TRBJ1-5 - TRBV19 CASSMGTGGYQPQHF TGTGCCAGTAGTATGGGGACAGGGGGCTATCAGCCCCAGCATTTT
- TRBJ2-6 many TRBV29-1 CSVEERDRRRGGANVLTF TGCAGCGTTGAAGAGCGTGACAGGAGACGTGGCGGGGCCAACGTCCTGACTTTC
- TRBJ1-1 - TRBV29-1 CSGMIQGEAFF TGCAGCGGTATGATCCAAGGTGAAGCTTTCTTT
- TRBJ1-3 - TRBV14 CASSQEPDSSGNTIYF TGTGCCAGCAGCCAAGAACCGGACAGCTCTGGAAACACCATATATTTT
TRBD1 TRBJ1-5 - TRBV19 CASSRDRGQDQPQHF TGTGCCAGTAGTAGGGACAGGGGGCAAGATCAGCCCCAGCATTTT
- TRBJ1-1 few TRBV7-8 CASSLDLTAGGDAFF TGTGCCAGCAGCTTAGATCTGACGGCAGGAGGTGACGCTTTCTTT
- TRBJ2-7 many TRBV5-1 CASSLVSGAYEQYF TGCGCCAGCAGCTTGGTCAGCGGTGCCTACGAGCAGTACTTC
TRBD1 TRBJ1-3 - TRBV7-2 CASSPYDRVDGNTIYF TGTGCCAGCAGCCCATATGACAGGGTAGATGGAAACACCATATATTTT
TRBD1 TRBJ1-4 few TRBV20-1 CSARDSGTGIEKLFF TGCAGTGCTAGAGACTCCGGGACAGGTATCGAAAAACTGTTTTTT
- TRBJ2-7 - TRBV15 CATSRVQGGIYEQYF TGTGCCACCAGCAGAGTACAGGGTGGGATCTACGAGCAGTACTTC
TRBD1 TRBJ1-2 few TRBV5-5 CASSLRTGEGYTF TGTGCCAGCAGCTTGAGGACAGGGGAAGGCTACACCTTC
- TRBJ2-2 many TRBV29-1 CSVEQAPTGELFF TGCAGCGTTGAACAGGCTCCCACCGGGGAGCTGTTTTTT
- TRBJ1-1 - TRBV19 CASGGAMNTEAFF TGTGCCAGCGGAGGGGCCATGAACACTGAAGCTTTCTTT
- TRBJ1-4 many TRBV7-8 CASSLDTLSEKLFF TGTGCCAGCAGCTTAGACACCCTAAGTGAAAAACTGTTTTTT
TRBD1 TRBJ1-4 few TRBV19 CASIHGQGAEKLFF TGTGCCAGTATTCACGGACAGGGGGCTGAAAAACTGTTTTTT
- TRBJ1-2 once TRBV9 CASSGNRQGYTF TGTGCCAGCAGCGGGAATCGGCAAGGCTACACCTTC
TRBD2 TRBJ2-5 many TRBV2 CASGGLAGEETQYF TGTGCCAGCGGGGGACTAGCGGGAGAAGAGACCCAGTACTTC
- TRBJ2-6 - TRBV25-1 CASSERGRANVLTF TGTGCCAGCAGTGAGAGGGGCAGGGCCAACGTCCTGACTTTC
- TRBJ2-5 few TRBV7-8 CASSHQPRAQETQYF TGTGCCAGCAGCCACCAGCCTCGGGCCCAAGAGACCCAGTACTTC
- TRBJ1-2 - TRBV29-1 CSVEEWSGSAF TGCAGCGTTGAAGAGTGGTCTGGCTCTGCCTTC
- TRBJ1-2 few TRBV19 CASTFRANYGYTF TGTGCCAGTACTTTTAGGGCGAACTATGGCTACACCTTC
- TRBJ1-5 once TRBV7-9 CASSLNLGEGNQPQHF TGTGCCAGCAGCTTGAATCTGGGTGAGGGCAATCAGCCCCAGCATTTT
TRBD2 TRBJ2-7 - TRBV5-1 CASTLAGGIYEQYF TGCGCCAGCACCCTAGCGGGAGGGATCTACGAGCAGTACTTC
- TRBJ2-5 - TRBV25-1 CASVLTAGETQYF TGTGCCAGCGTTTTAACGGCTGGCGAGACCCAGTACTTC
- TRBJ1-2 - TRBV29-1 CSVAGVYTF TGCAGCGTTGCGGGAGTCTACACCTTC
TRBD2 TRBJ2-4 - TRBV7-2 CGGSAGLAGGEQYF TGTGGTGGCAGCGCCGGACTAGCGGGAGGGGAGCAGTACTTC
- TRBJ1-1 - TRBV19 CASSIVGTGEAFF TGTGCCAGTAGTATAGTCGGGACGGGAGAAGCTTTCTTT
TRBD1 TRBJ1-5 - TRBV11-1 CASSFDRANQPQHF TGTGCCAGCAGCTTTGACAGGGCCAATCAGCCCCAGCATTTT
TRBD2 TRBJ2-3 - TRBV7-2 CASSVSGSTDTQYF TGTGCCAGCAGCGTTAGCGGGAGCACAGATACGCAGTATTTT
- TRBJ1-1 - TRBV10-2 CASSEWPRDTEAFF TGCGCCAGCAGTGAGTGGCCGAGGGACACTGAAGCTTTCTTT